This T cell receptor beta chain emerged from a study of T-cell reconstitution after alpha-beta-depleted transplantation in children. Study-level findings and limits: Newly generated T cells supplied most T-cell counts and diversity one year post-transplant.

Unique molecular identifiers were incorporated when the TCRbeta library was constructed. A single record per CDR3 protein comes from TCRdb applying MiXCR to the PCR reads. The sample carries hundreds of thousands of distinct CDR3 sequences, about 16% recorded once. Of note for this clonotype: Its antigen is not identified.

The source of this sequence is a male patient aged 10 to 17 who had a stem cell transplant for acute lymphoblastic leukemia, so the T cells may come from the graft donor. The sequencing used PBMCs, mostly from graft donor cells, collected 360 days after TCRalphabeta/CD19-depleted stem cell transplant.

Here the CDR3 DNA reads TGTGCCAGCAACTCGCCCGCCAGGGACACCCTCGATTCTGGAAACACCATATATTTT. It yields the protein CASNSPARDTLDSGNTIYF. The chain is built from TRBV21-1 and TRBJ1-3; the table assigns TRBD1, which was not confirmed against the DNA. TRBV21-1 is noted as a pseudogene. This CDR3 contains 19 residues.